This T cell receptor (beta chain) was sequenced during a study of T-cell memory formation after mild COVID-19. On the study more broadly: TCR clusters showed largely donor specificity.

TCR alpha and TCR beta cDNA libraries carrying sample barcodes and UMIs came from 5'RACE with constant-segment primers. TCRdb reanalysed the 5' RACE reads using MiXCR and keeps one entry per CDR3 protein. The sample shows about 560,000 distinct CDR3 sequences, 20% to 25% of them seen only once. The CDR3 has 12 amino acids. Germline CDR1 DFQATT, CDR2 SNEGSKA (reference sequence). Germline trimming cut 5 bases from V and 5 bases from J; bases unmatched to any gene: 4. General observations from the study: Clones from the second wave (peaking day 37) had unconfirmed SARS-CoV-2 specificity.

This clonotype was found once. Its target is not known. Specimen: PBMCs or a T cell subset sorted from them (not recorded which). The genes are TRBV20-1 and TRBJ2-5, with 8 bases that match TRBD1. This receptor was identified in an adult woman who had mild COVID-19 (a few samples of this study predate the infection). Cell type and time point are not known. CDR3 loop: CSADTGGETQYF. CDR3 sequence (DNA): TGCAGTGCTGATACAGGGGGGGAGACCCAGTACTTC.